The entry below gives a single T cell receptor (delta chain) sequence along with its context. With only one base between it and a far larger clone, this is likely a read error. In the same sample, other DNA sequences code for this CDR3. The data originate from a study of gamma-delta chains in newborns, infants, children. Study-level information: Polyclonal expansion of innate γδ T cells after birth follows microbial exposure.

The CDR3 runs to 17 residues. CDR1 is GEAIGNYY, CDR2 EKD, per germline. TCRdb re-called clones from the reads via CATT. The sample includes 4,000 or so delta-chain clones, less than 2.5% seen only once; the top ten take about 10%. This clonotype was obtained from a child who was a newborn, infant or young child, either healthy, febrile or measles-vaccinated (not recorded which). The V and J genes are TRDV2 and TRDJ3; 12 bases match TRDD3. Sequences were obtained from blood. The DNA of the CDR3 is TGTGCCTGTGACATACTGGGGGATACCTGGGACACCCGGCAGATGTTTTTC. Its translation: CACDILGDTWDTRQMFF.